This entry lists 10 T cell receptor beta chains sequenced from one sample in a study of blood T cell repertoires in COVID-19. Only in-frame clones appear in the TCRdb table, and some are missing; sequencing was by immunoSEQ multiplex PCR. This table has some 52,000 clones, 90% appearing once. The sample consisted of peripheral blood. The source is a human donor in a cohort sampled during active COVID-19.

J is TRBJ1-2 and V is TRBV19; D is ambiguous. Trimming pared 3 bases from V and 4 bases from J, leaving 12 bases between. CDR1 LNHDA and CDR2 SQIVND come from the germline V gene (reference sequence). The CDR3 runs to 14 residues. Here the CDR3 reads CASSISPGLYGYTF. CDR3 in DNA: TGTGCCAGTAGTATTTCACCAGGCCTCTATGGCTACACCTTC.

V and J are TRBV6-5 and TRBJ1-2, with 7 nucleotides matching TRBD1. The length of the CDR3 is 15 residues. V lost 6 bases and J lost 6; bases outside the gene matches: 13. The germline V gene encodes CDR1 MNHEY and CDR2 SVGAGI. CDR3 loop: CASSSTGSAGNGYTF. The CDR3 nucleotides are TGTGCCAGCAGCTCGACAGGGAGTGCGGGAAATGGCTACACCTTC.

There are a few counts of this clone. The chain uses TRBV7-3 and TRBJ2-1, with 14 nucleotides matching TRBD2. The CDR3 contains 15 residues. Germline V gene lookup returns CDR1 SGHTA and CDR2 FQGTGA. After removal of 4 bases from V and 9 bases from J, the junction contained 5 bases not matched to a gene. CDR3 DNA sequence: TGTGCCAGCAGCTCCGCTGGACTAGCGGGAGGTGAGCAGTTCTTC. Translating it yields CASSSAGLAGGEQFF.

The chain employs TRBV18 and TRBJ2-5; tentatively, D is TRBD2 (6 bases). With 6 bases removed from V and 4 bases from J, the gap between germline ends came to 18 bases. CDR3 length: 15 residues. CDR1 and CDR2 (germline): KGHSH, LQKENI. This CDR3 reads CASSPLGGNRETQYF. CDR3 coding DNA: TGTGCCAGCTCCCCCCTGGGGGGAAATCGAGAGACCCAGTACTTC.

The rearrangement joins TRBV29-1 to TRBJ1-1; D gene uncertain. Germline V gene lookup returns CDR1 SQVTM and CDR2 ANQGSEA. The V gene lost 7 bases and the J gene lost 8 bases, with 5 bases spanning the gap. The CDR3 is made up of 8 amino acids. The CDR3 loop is CSATEAFF. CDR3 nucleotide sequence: TGCAGCGCTACAGAAGCTTTCTTT.

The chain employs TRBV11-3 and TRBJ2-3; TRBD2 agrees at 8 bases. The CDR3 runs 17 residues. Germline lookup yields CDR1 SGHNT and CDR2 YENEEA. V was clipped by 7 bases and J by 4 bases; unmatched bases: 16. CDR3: CASNLRHSGKLADTQYF. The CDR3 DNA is TGTGCCAGCAACCTCCGTCATAGCGGGAAACTCGCAGATACGCAGTATTTT.

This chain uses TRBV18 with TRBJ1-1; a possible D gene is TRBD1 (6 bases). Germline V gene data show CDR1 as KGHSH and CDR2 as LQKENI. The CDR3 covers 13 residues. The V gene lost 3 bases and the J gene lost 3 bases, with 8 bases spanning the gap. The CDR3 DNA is TGTGCCAGCTCACCTACAGGGTACACTGAAGCTTTCTTT. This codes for CASSPTGYTEAFF. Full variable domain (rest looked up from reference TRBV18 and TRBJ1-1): NAGVMQNPRHLVRRRGQEARLRCSPMKGHSHVYWYRQLPEEGLKFMVYLQKENIIDESGMPKERFSAEFPKEGPSILRIQQVVRGDSAAYFCASSPTGYTEAFFGQGTRLTVV.

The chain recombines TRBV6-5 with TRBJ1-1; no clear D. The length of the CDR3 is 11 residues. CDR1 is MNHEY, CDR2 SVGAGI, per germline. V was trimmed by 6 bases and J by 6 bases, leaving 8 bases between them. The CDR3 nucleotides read TGTGCCAGCAGCCTCGTATCTGAAGCTTTCTTT. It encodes CASSLVSEAFF.

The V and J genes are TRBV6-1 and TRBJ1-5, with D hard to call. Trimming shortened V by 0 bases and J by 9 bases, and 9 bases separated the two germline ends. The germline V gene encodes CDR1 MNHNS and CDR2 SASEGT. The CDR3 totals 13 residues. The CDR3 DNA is TGTGCCAGCAGTGAAGCGCAGGAGGGGCCCCAGCATTTT. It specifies CASSEAQEGPQHF.

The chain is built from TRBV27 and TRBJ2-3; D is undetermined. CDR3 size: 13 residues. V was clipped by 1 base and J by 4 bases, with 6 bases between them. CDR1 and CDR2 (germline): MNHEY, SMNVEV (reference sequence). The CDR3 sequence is CASSLFVADTQYF. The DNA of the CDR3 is TGTGCCAGCAGTTTATTTGTAGCAGATACGCAGTATTTT.